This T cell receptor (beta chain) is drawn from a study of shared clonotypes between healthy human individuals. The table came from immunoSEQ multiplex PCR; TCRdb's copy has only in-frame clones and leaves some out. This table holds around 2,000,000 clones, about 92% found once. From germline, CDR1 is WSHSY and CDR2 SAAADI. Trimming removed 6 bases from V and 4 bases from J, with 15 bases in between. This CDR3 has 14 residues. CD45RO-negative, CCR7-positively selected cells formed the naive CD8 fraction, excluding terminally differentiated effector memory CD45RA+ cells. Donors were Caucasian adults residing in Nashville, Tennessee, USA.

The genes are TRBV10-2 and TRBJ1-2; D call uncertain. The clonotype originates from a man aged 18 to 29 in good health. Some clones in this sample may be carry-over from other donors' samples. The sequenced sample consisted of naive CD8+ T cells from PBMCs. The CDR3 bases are TGCGCCAGCAGAGGGAGGGCCAGGACCTATGGCTACACCTTC. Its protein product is CASRGRARTYGYTF.